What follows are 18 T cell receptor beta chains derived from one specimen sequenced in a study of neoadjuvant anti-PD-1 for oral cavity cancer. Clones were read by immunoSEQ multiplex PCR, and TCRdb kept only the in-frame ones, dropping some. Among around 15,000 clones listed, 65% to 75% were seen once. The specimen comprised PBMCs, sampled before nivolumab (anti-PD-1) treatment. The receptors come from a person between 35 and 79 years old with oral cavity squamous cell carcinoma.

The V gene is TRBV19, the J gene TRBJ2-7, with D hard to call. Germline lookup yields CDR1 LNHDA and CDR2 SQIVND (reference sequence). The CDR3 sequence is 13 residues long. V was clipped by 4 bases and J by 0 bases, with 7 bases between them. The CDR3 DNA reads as TGTGCCAGTAGTAAAGACAACTCCTACGAGCAGTACTTC. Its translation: CASSKDNSYEQYF. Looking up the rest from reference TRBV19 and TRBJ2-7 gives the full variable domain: DGGITQSPKYLFRKEGQNVTLSCEQNLNHDAMYWYRQDPGQGLRLIYYSQIVNDFQKGDIAEGYSVSREKKESFPLTVTSAQKNPTAFYLCASSKDNSYEQYFGPGTRLTVT.

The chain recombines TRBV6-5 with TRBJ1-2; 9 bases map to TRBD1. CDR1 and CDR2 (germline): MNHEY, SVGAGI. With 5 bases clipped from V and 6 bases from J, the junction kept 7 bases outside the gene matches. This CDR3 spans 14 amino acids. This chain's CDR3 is CASSKRQGEDGYTF. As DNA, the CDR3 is TGTGCCAGCAGTAAACGACAGGGGGAAGATGGCTACACCTTC.

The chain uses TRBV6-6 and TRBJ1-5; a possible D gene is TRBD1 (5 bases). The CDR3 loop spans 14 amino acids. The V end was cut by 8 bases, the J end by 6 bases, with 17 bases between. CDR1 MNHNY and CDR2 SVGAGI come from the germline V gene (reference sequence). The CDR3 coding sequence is TGTGCCAGCGCCTCTGGGGGGGTAGGTCAGCCCCAGCATTTT. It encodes CASASGGVGQPQHF.

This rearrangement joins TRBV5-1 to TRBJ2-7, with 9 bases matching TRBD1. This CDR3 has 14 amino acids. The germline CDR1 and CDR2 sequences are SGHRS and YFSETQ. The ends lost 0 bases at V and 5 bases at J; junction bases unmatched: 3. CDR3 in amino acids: CASSLGDRVDEQYF. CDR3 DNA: TGCGCCAGCAGCTTGGGGGACAGGGTGGACGAGCAGTACTTC. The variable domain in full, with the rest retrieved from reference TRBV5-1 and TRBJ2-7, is KAGVTQTPRYLIKTRGQQVTLSCSPISGHRSVSWYQQTPGQGLQFLFEYFSETQRNKGNFPGRFSGRQFSNSRSEMNVSTLELGDSALYLCASSLGDRVDEQYFGPGTRLTVT.

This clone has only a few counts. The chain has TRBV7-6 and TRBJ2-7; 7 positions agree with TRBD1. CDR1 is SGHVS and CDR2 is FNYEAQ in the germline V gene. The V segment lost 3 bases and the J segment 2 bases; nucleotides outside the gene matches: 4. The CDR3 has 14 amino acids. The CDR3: CASSLGQGAYEQYF. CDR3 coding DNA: TGTGCCAGCAGCTTGGGTCAGGGGGCCTACGAGCAGTACTTC.

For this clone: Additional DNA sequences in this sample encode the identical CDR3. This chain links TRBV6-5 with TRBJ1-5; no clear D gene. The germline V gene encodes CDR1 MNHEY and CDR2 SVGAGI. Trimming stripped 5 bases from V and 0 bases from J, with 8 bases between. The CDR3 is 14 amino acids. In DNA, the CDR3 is TGTGCCAGCAGTGGTCAGAATAGCAATCAGCCCCAGCATTTT. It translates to CASSGQNSNQPQHF.

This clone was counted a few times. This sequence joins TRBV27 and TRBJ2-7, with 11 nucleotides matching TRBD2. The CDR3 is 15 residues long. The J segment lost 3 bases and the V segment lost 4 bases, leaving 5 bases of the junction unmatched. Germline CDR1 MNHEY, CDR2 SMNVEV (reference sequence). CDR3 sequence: CASSSAGTSGYEQYF. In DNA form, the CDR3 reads TGTGCCAGCAGTTCCGCCGGGACTAGCGGCTACGAGCAGTACTTC.

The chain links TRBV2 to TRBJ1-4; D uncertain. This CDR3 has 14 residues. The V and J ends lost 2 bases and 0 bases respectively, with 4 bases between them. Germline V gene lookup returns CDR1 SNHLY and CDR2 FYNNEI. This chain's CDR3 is CASSELATNEKLFF. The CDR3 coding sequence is TGTGCCAGCAGTGAACTGGCAACTAATGAAAAACTGTTTTTT.

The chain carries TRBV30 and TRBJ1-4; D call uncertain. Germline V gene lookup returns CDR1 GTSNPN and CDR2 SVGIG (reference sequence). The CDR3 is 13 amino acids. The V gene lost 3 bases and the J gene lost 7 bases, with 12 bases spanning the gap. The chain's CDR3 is CAWRGRSSEKLFF. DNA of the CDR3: TGTGCCTGGAGGGGGAGGTCCTCTGAAAAACTGTTTTTT.

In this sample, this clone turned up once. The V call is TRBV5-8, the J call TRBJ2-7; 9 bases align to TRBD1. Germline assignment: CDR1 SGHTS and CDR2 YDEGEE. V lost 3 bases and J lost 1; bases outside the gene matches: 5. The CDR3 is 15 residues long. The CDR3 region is CASSSPGQGSYEQYF. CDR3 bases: TGTGCCAGCAGCTCCCCGGGACAGGGATCCTACGAGCAGTACTTC.

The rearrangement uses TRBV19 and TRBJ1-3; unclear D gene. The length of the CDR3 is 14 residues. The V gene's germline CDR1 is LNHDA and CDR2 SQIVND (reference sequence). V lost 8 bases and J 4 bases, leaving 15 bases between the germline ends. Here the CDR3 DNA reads TGTGCCAGTCATCGGATCGGGGTAGGAAACACCATATATTTT. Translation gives CASHRIGVGNTIYF.

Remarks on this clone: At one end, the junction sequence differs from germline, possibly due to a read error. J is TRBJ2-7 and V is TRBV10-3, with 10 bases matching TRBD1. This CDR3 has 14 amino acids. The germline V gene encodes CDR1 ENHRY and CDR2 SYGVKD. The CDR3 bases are TGTGCCATCAACCCGGGACAGGGGTCCTCCGAGCAGTACTTC. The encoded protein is CAINPGQGSSEQYF.

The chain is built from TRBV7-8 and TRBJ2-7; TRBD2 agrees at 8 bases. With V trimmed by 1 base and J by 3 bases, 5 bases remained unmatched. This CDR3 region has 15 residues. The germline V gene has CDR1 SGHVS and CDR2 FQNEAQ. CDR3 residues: CASSLDFTSGYEQYF. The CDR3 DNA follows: TGTGCCAGCAGCTTAGATTTTACTAGCGGCTACGAGCAGTACTTC.

The CDR3: CASSLDRGIGNTIYF. Here the CDR3 DNA reads TGCGCCAGCAGCTTGGACAGGGGGATTGGAAACACCATATATTTT. The J gene is TRBJ1-3, the V gene TRBV5-1; 8 bases map to TRBD1. With 0 bases clipped from V and 3 bases from J, the junction kept 2 bases outside the gene matches. The CDR3 sequence is 15 residues long. Germline values: CDR1 SGHRS, CDR2 YFSETQ.

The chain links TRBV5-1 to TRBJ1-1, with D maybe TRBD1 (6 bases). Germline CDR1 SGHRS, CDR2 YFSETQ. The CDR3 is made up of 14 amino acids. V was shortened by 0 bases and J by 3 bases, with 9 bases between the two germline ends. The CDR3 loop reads CASSLAGGDTEAFF. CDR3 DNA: TGCGCCAGCAGCTTGGCCGGGGGCGACACTGAAGCTTTCTTT.

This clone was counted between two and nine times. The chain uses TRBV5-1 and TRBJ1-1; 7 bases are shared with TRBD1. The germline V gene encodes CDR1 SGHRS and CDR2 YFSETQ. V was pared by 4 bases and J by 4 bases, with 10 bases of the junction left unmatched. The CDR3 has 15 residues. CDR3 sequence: CASSPGRQGSTEAFF. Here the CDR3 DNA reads TGCGCCAGCAGCCCCGGACGACAGGGTAGCACTGAAGCTTTCTTT.

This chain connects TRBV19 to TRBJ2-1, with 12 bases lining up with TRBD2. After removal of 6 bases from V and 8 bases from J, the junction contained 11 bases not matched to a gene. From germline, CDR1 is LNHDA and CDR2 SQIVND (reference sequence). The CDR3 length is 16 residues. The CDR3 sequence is CASSTLSSGRVYEQFF. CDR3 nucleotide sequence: TGTGCCAGTAGCACCCTCTCTAGCGGGAGGGTGTATGAGCAGTTCTTC.

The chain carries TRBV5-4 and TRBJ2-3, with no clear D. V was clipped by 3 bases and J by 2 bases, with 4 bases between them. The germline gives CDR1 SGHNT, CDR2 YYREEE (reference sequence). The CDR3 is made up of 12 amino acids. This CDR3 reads CASSSFTDTQYF. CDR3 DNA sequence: TGTGCCAGCAGCTCTTTCACAGATACGCAGTATTTT.